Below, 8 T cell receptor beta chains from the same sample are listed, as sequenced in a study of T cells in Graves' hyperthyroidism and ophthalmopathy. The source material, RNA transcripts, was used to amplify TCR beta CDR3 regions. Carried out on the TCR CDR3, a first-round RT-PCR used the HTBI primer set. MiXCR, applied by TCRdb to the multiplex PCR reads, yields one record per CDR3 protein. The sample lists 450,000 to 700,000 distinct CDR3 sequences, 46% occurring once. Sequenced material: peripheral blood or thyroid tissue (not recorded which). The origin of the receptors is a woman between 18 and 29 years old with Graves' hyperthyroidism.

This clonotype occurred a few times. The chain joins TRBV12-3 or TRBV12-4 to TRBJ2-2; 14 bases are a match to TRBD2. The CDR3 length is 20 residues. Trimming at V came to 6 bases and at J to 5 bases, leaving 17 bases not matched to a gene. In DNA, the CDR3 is TGTGCCAGCAGCCTAAGGGGGAGGGGACTAGCGGGAGTTGGGACCGGGGAGCTGTTTTTT. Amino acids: CASSLRGRGLAGVGTGELFF.

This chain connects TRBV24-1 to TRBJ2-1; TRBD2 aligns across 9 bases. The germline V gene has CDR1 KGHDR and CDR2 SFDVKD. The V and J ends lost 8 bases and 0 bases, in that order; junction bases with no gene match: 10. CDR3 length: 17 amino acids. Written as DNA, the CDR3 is TGTGCCACCACTTCGACTAGCGGCTCTGCCTCCTACAATGAGCAGTTCTTC. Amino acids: CATTSTSGSASYNEQFF.

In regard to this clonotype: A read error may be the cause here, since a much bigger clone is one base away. The CDR3 protein is CASSFPGSNNYGYTF. The CDR3 DNA sequence: TGCGCCAGCAGCTTCCCAGGGAGTAATAACTATGGCTACACCTTC. V and J are TRBV5-1 and TRBJ1-2; tentatively, D is TRBD1 (5 bases). Trimming pared 2 bases from V and 1 base from J, leaving 12 bases between. The CDR3 has 15 residues. The germline V gene encodes CDR1 SGHRS and CDR2 YFSETQ.

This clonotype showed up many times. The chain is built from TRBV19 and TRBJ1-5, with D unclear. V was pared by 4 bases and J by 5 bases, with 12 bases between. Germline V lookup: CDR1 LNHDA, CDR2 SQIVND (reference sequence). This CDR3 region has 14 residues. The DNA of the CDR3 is TGTGCCAGTAGTACCTTGGACCTTTATCAGCCCCAGCATTTT. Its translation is CASSTLDLYQPQHF. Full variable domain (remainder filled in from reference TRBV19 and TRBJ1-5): DGGITQSPKYLFRKEGQNVTLSCEQNLNHDAMYWYRQDPGQGLRLIYYSQIVNDFQKGDIAEGYSVSREKKESFPLTVTSAQKNPTAFYLCASSTLDLYQPQHFGDGTRLSIL.

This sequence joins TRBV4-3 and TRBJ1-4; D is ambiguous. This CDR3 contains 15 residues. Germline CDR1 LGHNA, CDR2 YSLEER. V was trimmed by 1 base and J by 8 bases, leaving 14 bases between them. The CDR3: CASSQGVQEGEKLFF. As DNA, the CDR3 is TGCGCCAGCAGCCAAGGAGTGCAGGAAGGCGAAAAACTGTTTTTT.

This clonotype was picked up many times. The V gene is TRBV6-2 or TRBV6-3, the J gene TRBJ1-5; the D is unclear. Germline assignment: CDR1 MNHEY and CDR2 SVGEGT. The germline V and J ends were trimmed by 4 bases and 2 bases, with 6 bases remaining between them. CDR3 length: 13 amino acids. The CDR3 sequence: CASSSDGNQPQHF. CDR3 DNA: TGTGCCAGCAGTTCCGACGGCAATCAGCCCCAGCATTTT.

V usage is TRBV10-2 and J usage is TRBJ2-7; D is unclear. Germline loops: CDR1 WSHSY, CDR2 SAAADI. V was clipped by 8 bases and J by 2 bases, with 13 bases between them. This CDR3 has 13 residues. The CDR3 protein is CASLLAGPYEQYF. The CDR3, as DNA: TGCGCCAGCCTTTTGGCAGGCCCCTACGAGCAGTACTTC.

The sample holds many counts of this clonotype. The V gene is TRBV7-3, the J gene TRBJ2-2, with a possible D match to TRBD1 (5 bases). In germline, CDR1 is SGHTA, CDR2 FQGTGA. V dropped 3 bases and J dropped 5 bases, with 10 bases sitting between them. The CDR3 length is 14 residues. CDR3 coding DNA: TGTGCCAGCAGCTTCGCAGGGCAGACCGGGGAGCTGTTTTTT. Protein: CASSFAGQTGELFF.